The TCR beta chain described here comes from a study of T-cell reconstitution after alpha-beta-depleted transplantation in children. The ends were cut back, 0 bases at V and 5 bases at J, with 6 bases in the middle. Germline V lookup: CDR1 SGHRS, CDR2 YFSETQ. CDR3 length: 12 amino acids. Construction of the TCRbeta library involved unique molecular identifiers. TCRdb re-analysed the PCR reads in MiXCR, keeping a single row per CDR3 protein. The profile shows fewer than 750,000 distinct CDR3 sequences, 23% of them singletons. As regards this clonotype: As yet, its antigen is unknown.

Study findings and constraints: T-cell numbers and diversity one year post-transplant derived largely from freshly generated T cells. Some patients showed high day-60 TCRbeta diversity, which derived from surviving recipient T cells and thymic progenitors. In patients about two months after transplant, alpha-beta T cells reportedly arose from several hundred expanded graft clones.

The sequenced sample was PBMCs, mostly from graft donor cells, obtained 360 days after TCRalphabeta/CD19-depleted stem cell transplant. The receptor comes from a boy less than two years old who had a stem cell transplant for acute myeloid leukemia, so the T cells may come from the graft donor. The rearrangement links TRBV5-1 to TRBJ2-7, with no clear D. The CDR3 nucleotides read TGCGCCAGCAGCTTGGCCTCGGACGAGCAGTACTTC. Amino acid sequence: CASSLASDEQYF. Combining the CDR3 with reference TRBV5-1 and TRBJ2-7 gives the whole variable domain KAGVTQTPRYLIKTRGQQVTLSCSPISGHRSVSWYQQTPGQGLQFLFEYFSETQRNKGNFPGRFSGRQFSNSRSEMNVSTLELGDSALYLCASSLASDEQYFGPGTRLTVT.